These T cell receptor beta chains were read from a single sample in a study of PD-1 blockade in classical Hodgkin lymphoma. The data were produced by immunoSEQ multiplex PCR, yet TCRdb's version contains in-frame clones alone and is incomplete. In the table there are about 35,000 clones, around 90% of which are singletons. The sequenced sample was CD4+ T cells from blood, obtained at baseline. These TCRs come from a human donor with classical Hodgkin lymphoma. CDR3s include the opening cysteine and the closing phenylalanine or tryptophan. The order of the fields is clone size, CDR3 length, D gene, J gene, V gene, CDR3 DNA, CDR3 protein. A D gene is named only where the DNA matches it firmly. Size values are once, few and many counts, or a class for expanded clones, and some rows have none.

abundance: .; len: 11; d_gene: .; j_gene: TRBJ2-3; v_gene: TRBV20-1; CDR3nt: TGCAGTGCTTCCGACCCAGATACGCAGTATTTT; CDR3aa: CSASDPDTQYF
abundance: few; len: 13; d_gene: .; j_gene: TRBJ1-2; v_gene: TRBV2; CDR3nt: TGTGCCAGCAGTGGAACAGCTAACTATGGCTACACCTTC; CDR3aa: CASSGTANYGYTF
abundance: .; len: 14; d_gene: .; j_gene: TRBJ2-7; v_gene: TRBV27; CDR3nt: TGTGCCAGCACCAAGCTGGGGAGCTCCTACGAGCAGTACTTC; CDR3aa: CASTKLGSSYEQYF
abundance: .; len: 13; d_gene: .; j_gene: TRBJ1-2; v_gene: TRBV9; CDR3nt: TGTGCCAGCAGTGCGGAGGGTGCGGGTGGCTACACCTTC; CDR3aa: CASSAEGAGGYTF
abundance: once; len: 17; d_gene: TRBD2; j_gene: TRBJ2-2; v_gene: TRBV11-1; CDR3nt: TGTGCCAGCAGCTTAAGTCAGCGGGAAACCTCATCCGGGGAGCTGTTTTTT; CDR3aa: CASSLSQRETSSGELFF
abundance: .; len: 17; d_gene: .; j_gene: TRBJ1-2; v_gene: TRBV28; CDR3nt: TGTGCCAGCGCCAAAAGGGGTCAAACGGGACTTAACTATGGCTACACCTTC; CDR3aa: CASAKRGQTGLNYGYTF
abundance: .; len: 13; d_gene: .; j_gene: TRBJ2-5; v_gene: TRBV7-3; CDR3nt: TGTGCCAGCAGCTTCTCGAGGGGAGAGACCCAGTACTTC; CDR3aa: CASSFSRGETQYF
abundance: .; len: 16; d_gene: TRBD2; j_gene: TRBJ2-1; v_gene: TRBV29-1; CDR3nt: TGCAGCGTTGGGACTAGCGGGAGACCTTCCTACAATGAGCAGTTCTTC; CDR3aa: CSVGTSGRPSYNEQFF
abundance: .; len: 16; d_gene: TRBD1; j_gene: TRBJ2-7; v_gene: TRBV5-1; CDR3nt: TGCGCCAGCAGCCTCCAATCCCGGGACAGGGCAGATGAGCAGTACTTC; CDR3aa: CASSLQSRDRADEQYF
abundance: .; len: 15; d_gene: TRBD2; j_gene: TRBJ2-7; v_gene: TRBV10-3; CDR3nt: TGTGCCATCAACGGAGCGGGAGGGCCTCGGAACGAGCAGTACTTC; CDR3aa: CAINGAGGPRNEQYF
abundance: .; len: 16; d_gene: .; j_gene: TRBJ1-4; v_gene: TRBV9; CDR3nt: TGTGCCAGCAGCCTAGACTGGGGGAGAATGGATGAAAAACTGTTTTTT; CDR3aa: CASSLDWGRMDEKLFF
abundance: .; len: 17; d_gene: .; j_gene: TRBJ2-2; v_gene: TRBV9; CDR3nt: TGTGCCAGCAGCGTAGTTAGCGCCACTCTGGGCACCGGGGAGCTGTTTTTT; CDR3aa: CASSVVSATLGTGELFF
abundance: .; len: 18; d_gene: .; j_gene: TRBJ2-6; v_gene: TRBV7-2; CDR3nt: TGTGCCAGCAGCTTAATCGGAAGGGGGATCTCTGGGGCCAACGTCCTGACTTTC; CDR3aa: CASSLIGRGISGANVLTF
abundance: .; len: 17; d_gene: .; j_gene: TRBJ1-2; v_gene: TRBV11-3; CDR3nt: TGTGCCAGCAGCACCCGACCGAACGGGGGGTTTCTAAGGGGCTACACCTTC; CDR3aa: CASSTRPNGGFLRGYTF
abundance: .; len: 13; d_gene: .; j_gene: TRBJ2-7; v_gene: TRBV2; CDR3nt: TGTGCCAGCAGAGTCAGGGAAGGGGGCGAGCAGTACTTC; CDR3aa: CASRVREGGEQYF
abundance: .; len: 14; d_gene: TRBD1; j_gene: TRBJ1-2; v_gene: TRBV6-1; CDR3nt: TGTGCCAGCCATGACAGGGGACATAACTATGGCTACACCTTC; CDR3aa: CASHDRGHNYGYTF
abundance: .; len: 11; d_gene: .; j_gene: TRBJ1-2; v_gene: TRBV20-1; CDR3nt: TGCAGTGCTACCGCCGGTGATGGCTACACCTTC; CDR3aa: CSATAGDGYTF
abundance: .; len: 17; d_gene: .; j_gene: TRBJ2-3; v_gene: TRBV19; CDR3nt: TGTGCCAGTAGTATTGGCGGGGCCCCCGCTCTCACAGATACGCAGTATTTT; CDR3aa: CASSIGGAPALTDTQYF
abundance: .; len: 14; d_gene: TRBD1; j_gene: TRBJ1-1; v_gene: TRBV28; CDR3nt: TGTGCCAGCATAATGACAGGGGGCTACACTGAAGCTTTCTTT; CDR3aa: CASIMTGGYTEAFF
abundance: .; len: 15; d_gene: TRBD1; j_gene: TRBJ2-7; v_gene: TRBV29-1; CDR3nt: TGCAGCGTTGAAAGGGCCGGGACAGGTTCCGACGAGCAGTACTTC; CDR3aa: CSVERAGTGSDEQYF
abundance: .; len: 16; d_gene: .; j_gene: TRBJ2-2; v_gene: TRBV28; CDR3nt: TGTGCCAGCCATGGCCCATTGGCTCCGAACACCGGGGAGCTGTTTTTT; CDR3aa: CASHGPLAPNTGELFF
abundance: .; len: 15; d_gene: .; j_gene: TRBJ1-6; v_gene: TRBV4-2; CDR3nt: TGTGCCAGCAGCCAAGATACGTACGGTAATTCACCCCTCCACTTT; CDR3aa: CASSQDTYGNSPLHF
abundance: .; len: 17; d_gene: TRBD2; j_gene: TRBJ2-3; v_gene: TRBV27; CDR3nt: TGTGCCAGCAGTCCGGGACCTAGCGGTTCGAGCACAGATACGCAGTATTTT; CDR3aa: CASSPGPSGSSTDTQYF
abundance: .; len: 13; d_gene: TRBD2; j_gene: TRBJ2-1; v_gene: TRBV29-1; CDR3nt: TGCAGCGGGACTAGCGGGAGGTTGGATGAGCAGTTCTTC; CDR3aa: CSGTSGRLDEQFF
abundance: .; len: 15; d_gene: .; j_gene: TRBJ2-5; v_gene: TRBV5-6; CDR3nt: TGTGCCAGCAGCTTGTTCCGCGGGAAACAAGAGACCCAGTACTTC; CDR3aa: CASSLFRGKQETQYF
abundance: once; len: 18; d_gene: TRBD2; j_gene: TRBJ2-1; v_gene: TRBV28; CDR3nt: TGTGCCAGCAGTTCCCCCCGGCTAGCGGGAGTTCCTGGGAATGAGCAGTTCTTC; CDR3aa: CASSSPRLAGVPGNEQFF
abundance: .; len: 16; d_gene: .; j_gene: TRBJ2-7; v_gene: TRBV5-1; CDR3nt: TGCGCCAGCAGTCGAGGTTCCGGGGAGGCAGCCTACGAGCAGTACTTC; CDR3aa: CASSRGSGEAAYEQYF
abundance: .; len: 16; d_gene: TRBD1; j_gene: TRBJ2-2; v_gene: TRBV7-9; CDR3nt: TGTGCCAGCAGCCATGGACAGGGGGCGAACACCGGGGAGCTGTTTTTT; CDR3aa: CASSHGQGANTGELFF
abundance: .; len: 15; d_gene: TRBD2; j_gene: TRBJ2-3; v_gene: TRBV6-5; CDR3nt: TGTGCCACCTCGGCCGGGAGGGCCGTCTCAGATACGCAGTATTTT; CDR3aa: CATSAGRAVSDTQYF
abundance: .; len: 15; d_gene: TRBD1; j_gene: TRBJ2-7; v_gene: TRBV5-4; CDR3nt: TGTGCCAGCAGCCCCCCCCCACAGGGGACCTACGAGCAGTACTTC; CDR3aa: CASSPPPQGTYEQYF
abundance: .; len: 15; d_gene: .; j_gene: TRBJ1-1; v_gene: TRBV4-1; CDR3nt: TGCGCCAGCAGCCCTCACCCGACAACGAACACTGAAGCTTTCTTT; CDR3aa: CASSPHPTTNTEAFF
abundance: .; len: 13; d_gene: .; j_gene: TRBJ1-2; v_gene: TRBV27; CDR3nt: TGTGCCAGCAATTGGGGGCTTCACTATGGCTACACCTTC; CDR3aa: CASNWGLHYGYTF
abundance: .; len: 16; d_gene: TRBD2; j_gene: TRBJ2-5; v_gene: TRBV5-4; CDR3nt: TGTGCCAGCAGCCGCGGGCTAGCGGGAACCCAAGAGACCCAGTACTTC; CDR3aa: CASSRGLAGTQETQYF
abundance: .; len: 16; d_gene: .; j_gene: TRBJ2-7; v_gene: TRBV10-3; CDR3nt: TGTGCCATCAGTGATCCCCAAGGTCGGAGCTCCTACGAGCAGTACTTC; CDR3aa: CAISDPQGRSSYEQYF
abundance: once; len: 13; d_gene: .; j_gene: TRBJ2-7; v_gene: TRBV18; CDR3nt: TGTGCCAGCTCACCGGGAGGAGACTACGAGCAGTACTTC; CDR3aa: CASSPGGDYEQYF
abundance: once; len: 13; d_gene: .; j_gene: TRBJ1-2; v_gene: TRBV7-2; CDR3nt: TGTGCCAGCAGCCTACAGGGATTCTATGGCTACACCTTC; CDR3aa: CASSLQGFYGYTF
abundance: .; len: 15; d_gene: .; j_gene: TRBJ2-7; v_gene: TRBV12-1; CDR3nt: TGTGCCAGCAGCACCGTCGGAGATAGGTCCTACGAGCAGTACTTC; CDR3aa: CASSTVGDRSYEQYF
abundance: .; len: 15; d_gene: .; j_gene: TRBJ1-3; v_gene: TRBV6-1; CDR3nt: TGTGCCAGCAGTGAGCAGGTCTTTACTGGAAACACCATATATTTT; CDR3aa: CASSEQVFTGNTIYF
abundance: .; len: 18; d_gene: TRBD2; j_gene: TRBJ2-3; v_gene: TRBV7-6; CDR3nt: TGTGCCAGCAGCTTAGGGCGGTTTAGCGGGATGCTGACAGATACGCAGTATTTT; CDR3aa: CASSLGRFSGMLTDTQYF
abundance: .; len: 14; d_gene: .; j_gene: TRBJ1-5; v_gene: TRBV7-2; CDR3nt: TGTGCCAGCAGCGAGGAGGGTCGAGGACAGCCCCAGCATTTT; CDR3aa: CASSEEGRGQPQHF
abundance: .; len: 15; d_gene: .; j_gene: TRBJ1-2; v_gene: TRBV29-1; CDR3nt: TGCAGCGTTCATTCGGCGGGGAGAACAGACTATGGCTACACCTTC; CDR3aa: CSVHSAGRTDYGYTF
abundance: .; len: 13; d_gene: TRBD1; j_gene: TRBJ2-2; v_gene: TRBV2; CDR3nt: TGTGCCAGCAAACAGGGGGGCACCGGGGAGCTGTTTTTT; CDR3aa: CASKQGGTGELFF
abundance: .; len: 14; d_gene: .; j_gene: TRBJ2-5; v_gene: TRBV30; CDR3nt: TGTGCCTGGAGTGTATGGGGGAGACAAGAGACCCAGTACTTC; CDR3aa: CAWSVWGRQETQYF
abundance: .; len: 14; d_gene: .; j_gene: TRBJ2-3; v_gene: TRBV6-5; CDR3nt: TGTGCCAGCAAAGAATCCCGGAGCACAGATACGCAGTATTTT; CDR3aa: CASKESRSTDTQYF
abundance: once; len: 15; d_gene: .; j_gene: TRBJ2-1; v_gene: TRBV7-6; CDR3nt: TGTGCCAGCACCCCTTTCGAGGGCTCCTACAATGAGCAGTTCTTC; CDR3aa: CASTPFEGSYNEQFF
abundance: .; len: 16; d_gene: TRBD2; j_gene: TRBJ2-1; v_gene: TRBV9; CDR3nt: TGTGCCAGCAGCGCCAGACTAGCGCCCACCTACAATGAGCAGTTCTTC; CDR3aa: CASSARLAPTYNEQFF
abundance: .; len: 16; d_gene: TRBD1; j_gene: TRBJ1-1; v_gene: TRBV9; CDR3nt: TGTGCCAGCAGCTACGGGACAGGACGGGAGGACACTGAAGCTTTCTTT; CDR3aa: CASSYGTGREDTEAFF
abundance: once; len: 12; d_gene: .; j_gene: TRBJ2-5; v_gene: TRBV18; CDR3nt: TGTGCCAGCTCACCACCGGTGGAGACCCAGTACTTC; CDR3aa: CASSPPVETQYF
abundance: .; len: 17; d_gene: TRBD1; j_gene: TRBJ1-1; v_gene: TRBV6-1; CDR3nt: TGTGCCAGCAGTGAAGGGTTAAGGGGGCAAGGGGACACTGAAGCTTTCTTT; CDR3aa: CASSEGLRGQGDTEAFF
abundance: .; len: 16; d_gene: .; j_gene: TRBJ1-1; v_gene: TRBV25-1; CDR3nt: TGTGCCAGCGGCACCCCCAGGACGCCCTTGGGCGCTGAAGCTTTCTTT; CDR3aa: CASGTPRTPLGAEAFF
abundance: .; len: 14; d_gene: TRBD2; j_gene: TRBJ2-7; v_gene: TRBV2; CDR3nt: TGTGCCAGCTGGGAGCGGGAGGGCCGCGACGAGCAGTACTTC; CDR3aa: CASWEREGRDEQYF
abundance: few; len: 13; d_gene: .; j_gene: TRBJ1-2; v_gene: TRBV15; CDR3nt: TGTGCCACCAGCAGAGAAGGGAACTATGGCTACACCTTC; CDR3aa: CATSREGNYGYTF
abundance: .; len: 14; d_gene: .; j_gene: TRBJ2-3; v_gene: TRBV5-1; CDR3nt: TGCGCCAGCAGCTCCTCCGGCAGCACAGATACGCAGTATTTT; CDR3aa: CASSSSGSTDTQYF
abundance: .; len: 15; d_gene: .; j_gene: TRBJ2-2; v_gene: TRBV2; CDR3nt: TGTGCCAGCAGTGTTAGTCAGGGGAACACCGGGGAGCTGTTTTTT; CDR3aa: CASSVSQGNTGELFF